This TCR beta chain was obtained from a study of tumor-infiltrating lymphocytes in primary liver carcinoma. The overall study: Ages ranged from 30 to 69, with HCC or mixed HCC-cholangiocarcinoma.

Study results and limitations: Researchers report that only about 7.5-25% of top clones turned up in all five tumor regions.

CDR3 size: 14 residues. The germline V gene encodes CDR1 SGHAT and CDR2 FQNNGV. TCR beta cDNA came from roughly 0.45 ug total RNA, primed with a constant-region primer. Slightly modified ARM-PCR served as the procedure for the TCR beta libraries. These libraries came from three rounds of nested multiplex PCR. Investigators reported that the first two PCR rounds, at roughly 10 cycles each, used TRBV1-TRBV30 forward primers with a C-beta reverse primer. Using its own MiXCR run on the multiplex PCR reads, TCRdb lists one record per CDR3 protein. The sample yields 40,000 to 55,000 distinct CDR3 sequences, about 77% seen once. Turning to this clonotype: No antigen is known for it. The germline gene is not matched at one end of the junction; a read error may be the cause.

Scientists recovered RNA and DNA together from approximately 20-30 mg of unsorted bulk tissue. Resection treated the patients' primary liver carcinoma. J is TRBJ2-3 and V is TRBV11-2; no clear D. This clonotype originated in a man aged 35 to 55 with primary liver carcinoma and hepatitis B virus infection. Input material: liver tumor tissue from sampling region 5. As to subset: tumor region T5, tumor centre. This chain's CDR3 is CASSPQDATDMKYF. CDR3 nucleotide sequence: TGTGCAAGCAGCCCCCAGGACGCCACAGATATGAAGTATTTT.